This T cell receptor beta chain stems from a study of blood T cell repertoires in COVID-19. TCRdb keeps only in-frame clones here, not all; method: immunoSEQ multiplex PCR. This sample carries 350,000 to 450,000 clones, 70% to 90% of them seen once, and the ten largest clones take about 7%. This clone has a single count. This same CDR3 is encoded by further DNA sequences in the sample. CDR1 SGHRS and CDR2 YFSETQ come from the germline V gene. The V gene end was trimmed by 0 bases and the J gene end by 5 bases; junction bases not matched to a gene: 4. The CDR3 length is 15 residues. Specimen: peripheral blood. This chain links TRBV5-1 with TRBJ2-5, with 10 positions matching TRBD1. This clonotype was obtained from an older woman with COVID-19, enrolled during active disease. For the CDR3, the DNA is TGCGCCAGCAGCTTGGCAGGGACAGGGGAGGAGACCCAGTACTTC. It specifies CASSLAGTGEETQYF.